The sequence of this T cell receptor (beta chain) was determined in a study of naive and memory T cell subsets. Study results and limitations: A few larger clonotypes appeared in naive repertoires, especially CD8, possibly memory cells re-expressing CD45RA.

On this clonotype itself: Its target is not known.

Trimming cost V 7 bases and J 11 bases, with 12 bases left between them. CDR3 size: 11 residues. An equimolar mix of two oligonucleotides served as the beta constant-region primer for TRBC1 and TRBC2. The ligated cDNA underwent four PCR rounds using SP2 and nested alpha and beta constant-region primers. The cDNA 3' end received a ligated single-stranded oligonucleotide carrying the SP2 primer and a 12-nucleotide UMI. TCRdb reprocessed the UMI-ligation and nested PCR reads with MiXCR, giving one entry per CDR3 protein. Altogether approximately 140,000 distinct CDR3 sequences are present, 20% to 25% being singletons, with the ten largest covering around 0.11%.

The gene calls are TRBV12-3 or TRBV12-4 and TRBJ1-5; D is perhaps TRBD1 (5 bases). This clonotype was obtained from a human donor in good health. The sample was naive CD4+ T cells from blood. CDR3: CASTPGGAQHF. CDR3 DNA sequence: TGTGCCAGCACCCCGGGGGGGGCCCAGCATTTT.